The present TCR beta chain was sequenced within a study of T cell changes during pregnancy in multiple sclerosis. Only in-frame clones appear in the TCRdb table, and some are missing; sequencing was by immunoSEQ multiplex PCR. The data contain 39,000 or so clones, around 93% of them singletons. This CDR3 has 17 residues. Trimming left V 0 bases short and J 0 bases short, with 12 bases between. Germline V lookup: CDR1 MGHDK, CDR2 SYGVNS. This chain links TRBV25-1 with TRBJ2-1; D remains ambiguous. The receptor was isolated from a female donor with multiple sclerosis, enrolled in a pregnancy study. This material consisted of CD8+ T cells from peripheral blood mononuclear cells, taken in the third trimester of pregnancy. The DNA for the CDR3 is TGTGCCAGCAGTGAATATCGCCTTCCGAGCTCCTACAATGAGCAGTTCTTC. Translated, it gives CASSEYRLPSSYNEQFF.